Each of the 21 T cell receptor beta chains below was sequenced from the same sample in a study of glioma-infiltrating T cells (dated by TCRdb to about 2016). The listed sequencing device is Illumina MiSeq. The iRepertoire nested amplicon-rescue multiplex PCR (arm-PCR) platform was used to amplify TCR alpha and beta CDR3 regions from RNA. Using fastp at Q25 and MiXCR, TCRdb reprocessed the public reads and kept productive beta chains. Every entry covers one CDR3 protein and lists the most common genes and DNA from its rows. The sample records 100,000 to 150,000 distinct CDR3 sequences, roughly 25% of which are singletons. The ten largest account for nearly 15% of the sample. Material for sequencing was glioma tissue, nonneoplastic brain tissue, or PBMCs (not recorded which). The origin of the receptors is a human donor with low-grade glioma or glioblastoma, undergoing nonglioma brain surgery, or in good health (not recorded which).

This clonotype was counted a few times. V and J are TRBV10-3 and TRBJ1-3; 10 bases match TRBD1. The CDR3 runs to 14 residues. Germline CDR1 and CDR2: ENHRY and SYGVKD. The V and J ends lost 6 bases and 8 bases, in that order; junction bases with no gene match: 7. For the CDR3, the DNA is TGTGCCATCAGCCAGGACAGGGGGAGCGACACCATATATTTT. Translating gives CAISQDRGSDTIYF.

This clonotype came up a few times. The rearrangement links TRBV18 to TRBJ1-3, with a possible D match to TRBD1 (5 bases). Trimming removed 2 bases at V and 5 bases at J, with 10 bases between. The germline gives CDR1 KGHSH, CDR2 LQKENI. CDR3 length equals 14 residues. The CDR3 sequence: CASSPSGARNTIYF. In DNA form, the CDR3 reads TGTGCCAGCTCACCAAGCGGGGCTCGAAACACCATATATTTT.

Ten or more counts support this clonotype. Written as DNA, the CDR3 is TGTGCCAGTAGTACCCCCCCGAATGAGCAGTTCTTC. This gives the protein CASSTPPNEQFF. This rearrangement joins TRBV19 to TRBJ2-1, with D hard to call. Germline assignment: CDR1 LNHDA and CDR2 SQIVND (reference sequence). Between the trimmed V and J ends, which lost 4 bases and 7 bases, there was a span of 8 bases. The CDR3 covers 12 residues.

The chain has TRBV19 and TRBJ2-3, with 13 bases lining up with TRBD2. This CDR3 is 15 amino acids long. CDR1 LNHDA and CDR2 SQIVND come from the germline V gene (reference sequence). V shed 5 bases and J 2 bases; nucleotides not matched to a gene: 1. Here the CDR3 DNA reads TGTGCCAGTAGTGGGACTAGCGGGACCACAGATACGCAGTATTTT. Encoded protein: CASSGTSGTTDTQYF.

The gene calls are TRBV27 and TRBJ2-3; D is uncertain. Germline CDR1 MNHEY, CDR2 SMNVEV (reference sequence). CDR3 size: 17 residues. The V and J ends lost 3 bases and 0 bases respectively, with 16 bases between them. The CDR3 DNA follows: TGTGCCAGCAGTTTTTTCGAACAATCCACTAGCACAGATACGCAGTATTTT. Residues: CASSFFEQSTSTDTQYF.

The table lists this clonotype with many counts. This chain links TRBV7-6 with TRBJ2-7; 8 bases agree with TRBD1. The germline CDR1 and CDR2 sequences are SGHVS and FNYEAQ. V lost 1 base, J lost 5 bases, and 7 bases stayed unmatched. This CDR3 comprises 15 residues. CDR3 sequence (DNA): TGTGCCAGCAGCTTAGTCAGCGACAGGGGACACGAGCAGTACTTC. It specifies CASSLVSDRGHEQYF. Full variable domain (outside the CDR3, taken from reference TRBV7-6 and TRBJ2-7): GAGVSQSPRYKVTKRGQDVALRCDPISGHVSLYWYRQALGQGPEFLTYFNYEAQQDKSGLPNDRFSAERPEGSISTLTIQRTEQRDSAMYRCASSLVSDRGHEQYFGPGTRLTVT.

This clonotype was picked up many times. The J gene is TRBJ2-1, the V gene TRBV28; unclear D gene. This CDR3 spans 13 amino acids. CDR1 is MDHEN, CDR2 SYDVKM, per germline. The V end was cut by 7 bases, the J end by 6 bases, with 13 bases between. The CDR3 protein is CASMSDPTNEQFF. CDR3 nucleotide sequence: TGTGCCAGCATGTCGGACCCTACCAATGAGCAGTTCTTC.

Note on this clonotype: The germline gene is not matched at one end of the junction; a read error may be the cause. The gene calls are TRBV19 and TRBJ1-1; D call uncertain. CDR3 length equals 11 residues. Germline assignment: CDR1 LNHDA and CDR2 SQIVND (reference sequence). The CDR3 spells CDSSNPTEAFF. The CDR3 region has the DNA TGTGACAGTAGTAATCCAACTGAAGCTTTCTTT.

This clonotype was detected ten times or more. The CDR3 DNA sequence: TGCGCCAGCAGCCTATCGAACACCGGGGAGCTGTTTTTT. Its protein is CASSLSNTGELFF. The chain joins TRBV4-1 to TRBJ2-2, with D unclear. The CDR3 contains 13 residues. Germline V gene lookup returns CDR1 MGHRA and CDR2 YSYEKL. The germline V and J ends were trimmed by 4 bases and 0 bases, with 3 bases remaining between them.

This clonotype was counted a few times. The gene calls are TRBV29-1 and TRBJ2-1; no reliable D call. The CDR3 covers 11 residues. Looked up from germline, CDR1 is SQVTM and CDR2 is ANQGSEA. The V and J ends lost 1 base and 6 bases respectively, with 4 bases between them. The CDR3 loop reads CSVEASNEQFF. The CDR3 DNA sequence: TGCAGCGTTGAAGCTAGCAATGAGCAGTTCTTC.

A few counts support this clonotype. This chain links TRBV12-3 or TRBV12-4 with TRBJ2-7; perhaps TRBD2 as D (5 bases). The CDR3 loop spans 14 amino acids. Trimming stripped 5 bases from V and 4 bases from J, with 15 bases between. The CDR3 coding sequence is TGTGCCAGCAGTCGCACGGGGTCAGGTTACGAGCAGTACTTC. Encoded protein: CASSRTGSGYEQYF.

This clonotype was counted many times. The chain employs TRBV4-1 and TRBJ2-3; D is uncertain. Per the germline V gene, CDR1 is MGHRA and CDR2 is YSYEKL. Trimming took 1 base from V and 7 from J, leaving 6 bases between them. The CDR3 extends over 12 amino acids. CDR3 region: CASSQGQYTQYF. The CDR3 DNA is TGCGCCAGCAGCCAAGGCCAGTATACGCAGTATTTT.

At least ten counts were recorded for this clonotype. V gene TRBV20-1 combines with J gene TRBJ2-1, with 10 bases matching TRBD2. The CDR3 totals 15 residues. Germline V gives CDR1 DFQATT, CDR2 SNEGSKA (reference sequence). V shed 0 bases, J shed 4 bases, and the junction held 3 bases outside the gene matches. CDR3 DNA: TGCAGTGCTAGAGAGCGTAGCGGGAGGTACAATGAGCAGTTCTTC. This sequence encodes CSARERSGRYNEQFF.

The chain carries TRBV28 and TRBJ1-5; D remains ambiguous. Germline lookup yields CDR1 MDHEN and CDR2 SYDVKM. The V end lost 3 bases, the J end lost 8 bases, and 8 bases lay between the germline ends. The CDR3 contains 12 residues. CDR3 loop: CASSLTGKPQHF. CDR3 bases: TGTGCCAGCAGTTTGACTGGGAAGCCCCAGCATTTT.

With respect to this clonotype: A much bigger clone sits one base away, suggesting this may be a read error. The CDR3 nucleotides are TGTGCCAGCAGGTTCCCTAGCGGGTCCCAAGAGACCCAGTACTTC. This codes for CASRFPSGSQETQYF. The chain employs TRBV2 and TRBJ2-5, with 8 bases fitting TRBD2. V gave up 6 bases and J gave up 1 base; unmatched junction bases: 7. CDR1 is SNHLY, CDR2 FYNNEI, per germline. The CDR3 contains 15 residues.

This clonotype was found many times. This chain joins TRBV2 and TRBJ2-7, with D tentatively TRBD1 or TRBD2 (5 bases each). The germline V gene has CDR1 SNHLY and CDR2 FYNNEI. The CDR3 extends over 12 amino acids. The ends were cut back, 6 bases at V and 11 bases at J, with 17 bases in the middle. The DNA of the CDR3 is TGTGCCAGCAGCCCTAGCAGGGTCCTGGAGTACTTC. It specifies CASSPSRVLEYF.

The chain is built from TRBV20-1 and TRBJ2-7; 9 bases align to TRBD2. V shed 6 bases and J 6 bases; nucleotides not matched to a gene: 15. This CDR3 has 15 amino acids. Germline V lookup: CDR1 DFQATT, CDR2 SNEGSKA (reference sequence). As DNA, the CDR3 is TGCAGTGCCGGAACCCCGACTAGCGGAAGATGCGAGCAGTACTTC. As protein: CSAGTPTSGRCEQYF.

Many counts were recorded for this clonotype. The rearrangement joins TRBV18 to TRBJ2-7; 8 bases align to TRBD1. V lost 2 bases and J lost 5; bases outside the gene matches: 5. Per germline, CDR1 KGHSH and CDR2 LQKENI. This CDR3 contains 14 residues. The DNA of the CDR3 is TGTGCCAGCTCACCAGAGACAGGGGTCGACGAGCAGTACTTC. It codes for CASSPETGVDEQYF.

The table lists this clonotype with many counts. The gene calls are TRBV28 and TRBJ2-1; the match to TRBD2 covers 10 bases. Germline lookup yields CDR1 MDHEN and CDR2 SYDVKM. This CDR3 comprises 15 residues. V shed 5 bases and J 4 bases; nucleotides not matched to a gene: 5. Here the CDR3 reads CASSRAGGLYNEQFF. As DNA, the CDR3 is TGTGCCAGCAGTAGAGCGGGAGGGTTATACAATGAGCAGTTCTTC.

This clonotype was recorded many times. The V gene is TRBV7-8, the J gene TRBJ1-5; 7 nucleotides line up with TRBD1. Germline CDR1 SGHVS, CDR2 FQNEAQ. CDR3 length equals 17 residues. The J segment lost 0 bases and the V segment lost 5 bases, leaving 10 bases of the junction unmatched. CDR3 region: CASSLSGQLYSNQPQHF. In nucleotides, the CDR3 is TGTGCCAGCAGCCTCTCGGGACAGCTTTATAGCAATCAGCCCCAGCATTTT. The full variable domain, with the rest looked up from reference TRBV7-8 and TRBJ1-5, is GAGVSQSPRYKVAKRGQDVALRCDPISGHVSLFWYQQALGQGPEFLTYFQNEAQLDKSGLPSDRFFAERPEGSVSTLKIQRTQQEDSAVYLCASSLSGQLYSNQPQHFGDGTRLSIL.

This clonotype was seen many times. CDR3 bases: TGCAGTGCTAGTAATACGGGGGGGAGCAATCAGCCCCAGCATTTT. Amino acids: CSASNTGGSNQPQHF. V usage is TRBV20-1 and J usage is TRBJ1-5; the D gene is possibly TRBD1 (5 bases). Deletions cut 3 bases from V and 1 base from J, with 13 bases between. Germline V gene data show CDR1 as DFQATT and CDR2 as SNEGSKA (reference sequence). The CDR3 is 15 amino acids.